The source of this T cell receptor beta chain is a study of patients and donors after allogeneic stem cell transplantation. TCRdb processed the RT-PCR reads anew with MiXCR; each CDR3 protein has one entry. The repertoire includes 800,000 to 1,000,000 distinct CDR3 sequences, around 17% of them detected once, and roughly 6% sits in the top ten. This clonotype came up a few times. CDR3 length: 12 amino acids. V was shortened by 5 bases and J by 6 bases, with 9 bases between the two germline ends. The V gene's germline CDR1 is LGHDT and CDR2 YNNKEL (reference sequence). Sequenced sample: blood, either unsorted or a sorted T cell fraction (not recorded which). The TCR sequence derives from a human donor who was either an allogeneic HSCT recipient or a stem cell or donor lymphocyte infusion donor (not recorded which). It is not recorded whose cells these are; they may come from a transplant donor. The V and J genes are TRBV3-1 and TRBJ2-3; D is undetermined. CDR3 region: CASSYRPDTQYF. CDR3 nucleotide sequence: TGTGCCAGCAGCTACCGCCCGGATACGCAGTATTTT.